This T cell receptor (beta chain) was obtained from a study of control samples from healthy donors and cancer patients. V dropped 2 bases and J dropped 5 bases, with 9 bases sitting between them. Germline CDR1 reads LGHNA; CDR2 reads YSLEER. This CDR3 has 14 residues. Some clones are missing from TCRdb's copy, which holds only in-frame ones; the method was immunoSEQ multiplex PCR. The sample holds 120,000 or so clones, almost 95% seen once. The V and J genes are TRBV4-3 and TRBJ2-2; D may be TRBD2 (6 bases). Sequencing was carried out using PBMCs. The receptor's source is a man older than 75 with head and neck cancer. The CDR3 loop is CASSQQRETGELFF. CDR3 DNA sequence: TGCGCCAGCAGCCAACAACGGGAGACCGGGGAGCTGTTTTTT.